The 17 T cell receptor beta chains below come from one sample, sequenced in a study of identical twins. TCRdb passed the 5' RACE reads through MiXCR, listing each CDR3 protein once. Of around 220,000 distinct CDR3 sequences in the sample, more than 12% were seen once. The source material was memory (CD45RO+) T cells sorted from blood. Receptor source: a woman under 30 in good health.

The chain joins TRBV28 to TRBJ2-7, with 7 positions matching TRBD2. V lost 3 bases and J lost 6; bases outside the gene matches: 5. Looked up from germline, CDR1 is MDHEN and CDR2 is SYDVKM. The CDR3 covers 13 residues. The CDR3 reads CASSFRGGREQYF. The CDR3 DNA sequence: TGTGCCAGCAGTTTTCGGGGAGGGCGCGAGCAGTACTTC.

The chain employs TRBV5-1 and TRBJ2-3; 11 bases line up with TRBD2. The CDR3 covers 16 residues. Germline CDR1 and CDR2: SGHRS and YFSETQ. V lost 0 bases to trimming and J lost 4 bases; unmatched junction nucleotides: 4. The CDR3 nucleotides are TGCGCCAGCAGCTTGGAGGGACTAGCGGTTGCAGATACGCAGTATTTT. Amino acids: CASSLEGLAVADTQYF.

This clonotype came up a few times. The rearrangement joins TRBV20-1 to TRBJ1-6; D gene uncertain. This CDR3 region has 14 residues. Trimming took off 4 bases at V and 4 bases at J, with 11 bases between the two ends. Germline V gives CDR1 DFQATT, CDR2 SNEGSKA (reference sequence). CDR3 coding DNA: TGCAGTGCTAAGAGATCCGAATATAATTCACCCCTCCACTTT. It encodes CSAKRSEYNSPLHF.

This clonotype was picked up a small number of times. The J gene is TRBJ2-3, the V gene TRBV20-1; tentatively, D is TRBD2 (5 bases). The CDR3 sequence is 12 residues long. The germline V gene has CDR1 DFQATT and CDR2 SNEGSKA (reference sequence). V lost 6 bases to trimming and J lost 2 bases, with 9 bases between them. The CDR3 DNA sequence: TGCAGTGCGACGGAGGCCACAGATACGCAGTATTTT. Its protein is CSATEATDTQYF.

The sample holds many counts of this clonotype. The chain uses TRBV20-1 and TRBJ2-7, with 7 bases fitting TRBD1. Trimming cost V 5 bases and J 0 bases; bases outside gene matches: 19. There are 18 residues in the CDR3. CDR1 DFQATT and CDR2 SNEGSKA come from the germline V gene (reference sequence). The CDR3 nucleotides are TGCAGTGCTGGGACAGCCGCTGGCCGAGCGGTTAGCTCCTACGAGCAGTACTTC. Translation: CSAGTAAGRAVSSYEQYF.

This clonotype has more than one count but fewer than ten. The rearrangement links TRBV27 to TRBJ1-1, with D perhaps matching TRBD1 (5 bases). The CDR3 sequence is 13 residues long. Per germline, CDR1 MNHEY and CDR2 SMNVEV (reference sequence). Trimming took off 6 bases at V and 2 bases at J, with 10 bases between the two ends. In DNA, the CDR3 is TGTGCCAGCAGCGGGGGACCCAACACTGAAGCTTTCTTT. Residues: CASSGGPNTEAFF.

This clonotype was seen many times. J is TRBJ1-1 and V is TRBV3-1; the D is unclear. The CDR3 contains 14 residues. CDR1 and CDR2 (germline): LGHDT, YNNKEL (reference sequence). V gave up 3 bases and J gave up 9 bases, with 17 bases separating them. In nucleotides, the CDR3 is TGTGCCAGCAGCCAGAGAGAGGTGGGTTATCAAGCTTTCTTT. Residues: CASSQREVGYQAFF. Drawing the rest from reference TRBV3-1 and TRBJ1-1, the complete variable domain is DTAVSQTPKYLVTQMGNDKSIKCEQNLGHDTMYWYKQDSKKFLKIMFSYNNKELIINETVPNRFSPKSPDKAHLNLHINSLELGDSAVYFCASSQREVGYQAFFGQGTRLTVV.

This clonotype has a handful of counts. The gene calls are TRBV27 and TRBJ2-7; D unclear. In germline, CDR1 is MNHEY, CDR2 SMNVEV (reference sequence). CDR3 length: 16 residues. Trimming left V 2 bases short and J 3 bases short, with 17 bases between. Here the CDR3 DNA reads TGTGCCAGCAGTTTAGGGGTGACCGATCGTATCTACGAGCAGTACTTC. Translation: CASSLGVTDRIYEQYF.

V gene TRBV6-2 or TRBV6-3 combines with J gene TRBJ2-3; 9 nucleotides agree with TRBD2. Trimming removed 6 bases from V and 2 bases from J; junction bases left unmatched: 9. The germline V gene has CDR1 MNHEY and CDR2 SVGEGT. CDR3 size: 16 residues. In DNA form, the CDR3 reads TGTGCCAGCAGCTCCCCCGGACTAGCGACCACAGATACGCAGTATTTT. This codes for CASSSPGLATTDTQYF.

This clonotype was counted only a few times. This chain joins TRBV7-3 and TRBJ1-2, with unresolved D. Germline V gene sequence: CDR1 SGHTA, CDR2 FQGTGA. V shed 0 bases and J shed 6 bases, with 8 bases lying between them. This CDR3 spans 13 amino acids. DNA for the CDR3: TGTGCCAGCAGCTTAACGAAGGGAAATGGCTACACCTTC. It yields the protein CASSLTKGNGYTF.

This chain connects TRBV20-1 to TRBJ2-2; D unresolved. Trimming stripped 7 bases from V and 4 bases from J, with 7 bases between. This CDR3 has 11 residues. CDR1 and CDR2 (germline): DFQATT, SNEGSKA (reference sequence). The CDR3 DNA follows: TGCAGTGTGAGAAGCACCGGGGAGCTGTTTTTT. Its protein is CSVRSTGELFF.

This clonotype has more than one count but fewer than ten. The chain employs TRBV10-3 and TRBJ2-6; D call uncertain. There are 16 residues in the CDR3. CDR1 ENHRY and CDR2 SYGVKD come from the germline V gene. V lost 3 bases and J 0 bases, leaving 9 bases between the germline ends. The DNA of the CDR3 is TGTGCCATCAGTGACAGGTTCAGCTCTGGGGCCAACGTCCTGACTTTC. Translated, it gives CAISDRFSSGANVLTF.

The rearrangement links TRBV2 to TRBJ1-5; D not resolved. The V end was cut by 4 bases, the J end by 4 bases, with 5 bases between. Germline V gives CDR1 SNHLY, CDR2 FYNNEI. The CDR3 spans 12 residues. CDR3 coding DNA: TGTGCCAGCAGTGTAGGGAATCAGCCCCAGCATTTT. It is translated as CASSVGNQPQHF.

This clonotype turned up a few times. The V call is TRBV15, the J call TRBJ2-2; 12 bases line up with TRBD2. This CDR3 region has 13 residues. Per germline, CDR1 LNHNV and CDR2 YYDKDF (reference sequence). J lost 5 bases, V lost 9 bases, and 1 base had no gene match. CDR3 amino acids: CATGLAGTGELFF. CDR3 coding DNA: TGTGCCACAGGACTAGCGGGAACCGGGGAGCTGTTTTTT.

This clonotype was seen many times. CDR3 loop: CASGLFGSGANVLTF. CDR3 DNA: TGTGCCAGCGGGTTATTTGGTTCTGGGGCCAACGTCCTGACTTTC. The chain is built from TRBV6-1 and TRBJ2-6, with D hard to call. The germline gives CDR1 MNHNS, CDR2 SASEGT. Trimming took 8 bases from V and 1 from J, leaving 12 bases between them. There are 15 residues in the CDR3.

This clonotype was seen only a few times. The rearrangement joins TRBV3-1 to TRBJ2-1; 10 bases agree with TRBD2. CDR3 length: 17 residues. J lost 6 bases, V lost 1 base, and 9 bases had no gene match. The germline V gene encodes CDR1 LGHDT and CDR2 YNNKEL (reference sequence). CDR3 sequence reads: CASSQGFGAGGLNEQFF. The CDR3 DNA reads TGTGCCAGCAGCCAAGGTTTCGGAGCGGGGGGGCTCAATGAGCAGTTCTTC.

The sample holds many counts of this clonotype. This CDR3 is CASSYSETVEQYF. The CDR3 DNA sequence: TGTGCCAGCAGTTACTCGGAGACAGTCGAGCAGTACTTC. The chain joins TRBV6-2 or TRBV6-3 to TRBJ2-7, with a possible D match to TRBD1 (5 bases). The CDR3 is made up of 13 amino acids. V lost 0 bases and J lost 6, with 9 bases in between. Germline values: CDR1 MNHEY, CDR2 SVGEGT.